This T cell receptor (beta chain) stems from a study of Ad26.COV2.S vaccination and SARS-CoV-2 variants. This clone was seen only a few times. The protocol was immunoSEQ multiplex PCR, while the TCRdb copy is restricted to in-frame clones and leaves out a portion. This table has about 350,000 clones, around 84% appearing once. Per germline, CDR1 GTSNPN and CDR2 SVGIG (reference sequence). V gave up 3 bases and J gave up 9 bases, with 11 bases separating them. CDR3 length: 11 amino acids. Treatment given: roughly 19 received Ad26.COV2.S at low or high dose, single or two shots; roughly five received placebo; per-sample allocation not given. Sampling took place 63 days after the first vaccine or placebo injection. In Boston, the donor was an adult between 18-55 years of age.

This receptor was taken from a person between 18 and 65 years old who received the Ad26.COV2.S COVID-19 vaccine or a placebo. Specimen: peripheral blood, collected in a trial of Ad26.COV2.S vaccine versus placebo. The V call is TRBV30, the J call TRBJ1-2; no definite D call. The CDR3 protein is CAWRQNARYTF. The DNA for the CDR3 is TGTGCCTGGAGGCAGAACGCGCGCTACACCTTC.